Listed here are 29 T cell receptor beta chains from one sample, sequenced in a study of regulatory T cells in long-lasting Graves disease. Arm-PCR of CDR3 regions and iRepertoire HTBI primers were the basis on which TCR beta libraries were built. MiXCR was run by TCRdb on the multiplex PCR reads, yielding one entry per CDR3 protein. The profile shows about 470,000 distinct CDR3 sequences, 20% to 25% of them singletons. As for time point: persistent/refractory GD, antithyroid drugs over 5 years with positive TRAb. PBMCs provided the RNA from which the TCR library was made. The specimen comprised peripheral blood mononuclear cells (PBMCs), sampled when the disease was refractory, from a patient treated with antithyroid drugs. The receptors come from a female donor with Graves disease.

The chain has TRBV11-2 and TRBJ2-7; 10 bases are a match to TRBD1. The V gene end was trimmed by 5 bases and the J gene end by 7 bases; junction bases not matched to a gene: 14. Germline CDR1 is SGHAT and CDR2 is FQNNGV. The CDR3 contains 16 residues. This CDR3 is CASSPLPGQGPGEQYF. The CDR3 DNA reads TGTGCCAGCAGCCCCCTCCCGGGACAGGGGCCGGGGGAGCAGTACTTC.

This clonotype occurred many times. This chain joins TRBV10-3 and TRBJ2-2; maybe TRBD2 (5 bases). Germline V lookup: CDR1 ENHRY, CDR2 SYGVKD. There are 14 residues in the CDR3. The V and J ends lost 3 bases and 5 bases respectively, with 10 bases between them. CDR3 sequence reads: CAISDRGATGELFF. CDR3 in DNA: TGTGCCATCAGTGATCGGGGTGCGACCGGGGAGCTGTTTTTT.

This sequence joins TRBV7-9 and TRBJ1-1; D gene unclear. Germline V gene data show CDR1 as SEHNR and CDR2 as FQNEAQ (reference sequence). V gave up 3 bases and J gave up 1 base, with 12 bases separating them. This CDR3 region has 15 residues. This CDR3 reads CASSFQDVQNTEAFF. In DNA form, the CDR3 reads TGTGCCAGCAGCTTCCAGGACGTCCAGAACACTGAAGCTTTCTTT.

This chain connects TRBV10-3 to TRBJ2-7, with a weak D call TRBD1 (5 bases). Trimming cost V 8 bases and J 4 bases, with 12 bases left between them. Germline CDR1 reads ENHRY; CDR2 reads SYGVKD. CDR3 size: 12 residues. Here the CDR3 DNA reads TGTGCCATCGGGGCAGACAGTTACGAGCAGTACTTC. Amino acids: CAIGADSYEQYF.

This clonotype was observed at least ten times. The chain employs TRBV28 and TRBJ2-7, with a tentative D call TRBD1 (6 bases). The V gene's germline CDR1 is MDHEN and CDR2 SYDVKM. With 4 bases removed from V and 5 bases from J, the gap between germline ends came to 21 bases. This CDR3 spans 16 amino acids. CDR3 nucleotide sequence: TGTGCCAGCAGTTCCCGGGGACACTTCACTTTAGACGAGCAGTACTTC. Protein sequence: CASSSRGHFTLDEQYF.

This clonotype was counted many times. V is TRBV28 and J is TRBJ1-5; possible D gene TRBD1, 6 bases. CDR1 is MDHEN and CDR2 is SYDVKM in the germline V gene. The CDR3 has 14 amino acids. Trimming removed 1 base from V and 6 bases from J, with 10 bases in between. The CDR3 loop reads CASSLSYRAQPQHF. CDR3 DNA: TGTGCCAGCAGTTTATCCTACAGGGCTCAGCCCCAGCATTTT.

The V gene is TRBV7-9, the J gene TRBJ1-1; the D gene is possibly TRBD1 (5 bases). Germline loops: CDR1 SEHNR, CDR2 FQNEAQ (reference sequence). The CDR3 is 12 amino acids. V gave up 4 bases and J gave up 6 bases, with 9 bases separating them. This CDR3 is CASSSGGSEAFF. DNA for the CDR3: TGTGCCAGCAGCTCGGGGGGGTCTGAAGCTTTCTTT.

Comments on this clonotype: This could be a read error, since a much larger clone is one nucleotide away. V and J are TRBV6-1 and TRBJ1-2, with D possibly TRBD1 on 6 matching bases. CDR1 and CDR2 (germline): MNHNS, SASEGT. This CDR3 region has 18 residues. Trimming removed 7 bases from V and 0 bases from J, with 24 bases in between. The CDR3, as DNA: TGTGCCAGCACTCTTCTCCAAGGGACAAGGGTAGCTAACTATGGCTACACCTTC. This gives the protein CASTLLQGTRVANYGYTF.

V gene TRBV18 combines with J gene TRBJ2-5; tentatively, D is TRBD2 (6 bases). The CDR3 spans 14 residues. The V end was cut by 3 bases, the J end by 2 bases, with 10 bases between. Per germline, CDR1 KGHSH and CDR2 LQKENI. CDR3 DNA: TGTGCCAGCTCACCTCTAGCGCTTCAAGAGACCCAGTACTTC. Amino acids: CASSPLALQETQYF.

V usage is TRBV27 and J usage is TRBJ2-7; D remains unclear. V was trimmed by 5 bases and J by 2 bases, leaving 10 bases between them. Germline loops: CDR1 MNHEY, CDR2 SMNVEV (reference sequence). The CDR3 is made up of 13 amino acids. The CDR3 sequence: CASSLRNTYEQYF. The CDR3 coding sequence is TGTGCCAGCAGTCTCCGGAACACCTACGAGCAGTACTTC.

About this clonotype: Since a much larger clone is just one base distant, this may be a read error. This chain joins TRBV6-5 and TRBJ1-5, with D perhaps TRBD1 (6 bases). The germline gives CDR1 MNHEY, CDR2 SVGAGI. The CDR3 is made up of 16 amino acids. CDR3 sequence: CASSYSGGYSDQPQHF. In DNA form, the CDR3 reads TGTGCCAGCAGTTACTCAGGGGGTTATAGCGATCAGCCCCAGCATTTT.

The sample holds many counts of this clonotype. The chain joins TRBV12-3 or TRBV12-4 to TRBJ2-5; D unresolved. V lost 6 bases and J 4 bases, leaving 15 bases between the germline ends. The CDR3 has 14 residues. The CDR3 coding sequence is TGTGCCAGCAGCCGATCGGTGGGCGGAGAGACCCAGTACTTC. This codes for CASSRSVGGETQYF.

The rearrangement uses TRBV9 and TRBJ2-3; a weak D match, TRBD2 (6 bases). This CDR3 contains 16 residues. With 4 bases removed from V and 2 bases from J, the gap between germline ends came to 17 bases. In germline, CDR1 is SGDLS, CDR2 YYNGEE. DNA for the CDR3: TGTGCCAGCAGCCCTCGTGCGGGGAGCCCCACAGATACGCAGTATTTT. Its translation: CASSPRAGSPTDTQYF.

In its sample, this clonotype was seen many times. V gene TRBV28 combines with J gene TRBJ1-5, with D uncertain. CDR1 and CDR2 from the germline V gene are MDHEN and SYDVKM. Trimming removed 5 bases from V and 4 bases from J, with 3 bases in between. This CDR3 region has 11 residues. The CDR3 sequence: CASSPNQPQHF. CDR3 coding DNA: TGTGCCAGCAGTCCTAATCAGCCCCAGCATTTT.

This clonotype was detected ten times or more. The junction and the germline gene differ at one end; a read error may be behind it. This chain connects TRBV19 to TRBJ2-7; 9 positions agree with TRBD1. CDR1 is LNHDA and CDR2 is SQIVND in the germline V gene (reference sequence). The CDR3 sequence is 14 residues long. The CDR3 reads CASSTRQGVDEQYF. For the CDR3, the DNA is TGTGCCAGCAGTACCCGACAGGGGGTTGACGAGCAGTACTTC.

J is TRBJ2-2 and V is TRBV9, with D tentatively TRBD2 (5 bases). Germline values: CDR1 SGDLS, CDR2 YYNGEE. Deletions cut 0 bases from V and 5 bases from J, with 17 bases between. The CDR3 runs to 17 residues. CDR3 nucleotides: TGTGCCAGCAGCGTAGGTGCGGGCAGCCTCTTAACCGGGGAGCTGTTTTTT. It yields the protein CASSVGAGSLLTGELFF.

This clonotype turned up a few times. The V and J genes are TRBV30 and TRBJ1-5; no clear D. Germline-derived CDR1 and CDR2 are GTSNPN and SVGIG (reference sequence). V shed 1 base and J shed 7 bases, with 14 bases lying between them. The CDR3 is 14 residues long. The CDR3 bases are TGTGCCTGGAGTGACCCCCCCCTCGGGCAGCCCCAGCATTTT. Translating gives CAWSDPPLGQPQHF.

Comment on this clonotype: A much bigger clone sits one base away, suggesting this may be a read error. The chain combines TRBV6-5 with TRBJ1-1; the D gene is possibly TRBD1 (5 bases). The CDR3 covers 16 residues. Per germline, CDR1 MNHEY and CDR2 SVGAGI. V lost 4 bases to trimming and J lost 4 bases, with 19 bases between them. The CDR3 region is CASSSPVGGRGTEAFF. DNA for the CDR3: TGTGCCAGCAGTTCCCCCGTGGGGGGAAGGGGCACTGAAGCTTTCTTT.

The genes are TRBV24-1 and TRBJ1-5, with no clear D. This CDR3 has 12 amino acids. V was clipped by 7 bases and J by 6 bases, with 9 bases between them. Germline V gene data show CDR1 as KGHDR and CDR2 as SFDVKD. CDR3 nucleotides: TGTGCCACCAGGAGGACTTTTCAGCCCCAGCATTTT. Protein sequence: CATRRTFQPQHF.

The chain couples TRBV12-5 to TRBJ2-2, with 10 positions matching TRBD1. Losses at the gene ends were 0 bases for V and 5 bases for J; bases not matched to a gene: 3. Germline V lookup: CDR1 LGHNT, CDR2 FRNRAP. The CDR3 is 16 amino acids. The CDR3 DNA reads as TGTGCTAGTGGTTTGGTATGGACAGGGGGTACCGGGGAGCTGTTTTTT. Translation gives CASGLVWTGGTGELFF.

Ten or more counts support this clonotype. The V and J genes are TRBV28 and TRBJ1-2; D gene unclear. The length of the CDR3 is 14 residues. Trimming shortened V by 1 base and J by 7 bases, and 13 bases separated the two germline ends. The germline gives CDR1 MDHEN, CDR2 SYDVKM. The CDR3 loop is CASSLFRLYGGYTF. CDR3 nucleotide sequence: TGTGCCAGCAGTTTATTCAGGCTCTATGGTGGCTACACCTTC.

This chain uses TRBV19 with TRBJ2-5; perhaps TRBD2 as D (5 bases). The CDR3 has 13 residues. The ends were cut back, 6 bases at V and 4 bases at J, with 12 bases in the middle. From germline, CDR1 is LNHDA and CDR2 SQIVND (reference sequence). The CDR3 reads CASRDSPGETQYF. CDR3 sequence (DNA): TGTGCCAGTAGGGACTCACCGGGAGAGACCCAGTACTTC.

With respect to this clonotype: A single base separates this from a much larger clone, so it may be a read error. This chain connects TRBV6-5 to TRBJ2-7; a weak D match, TRBD2 (5 bases). Germline V gives CDR1 MNHEY, CDR2 SVGAGI. CDR3 length: 16 residues. Trimming cost V 4 bases and J 6 bases, with 22 bases left between them. The CDR3, as DNA: TGTGCCAGCAGTTCGACCTTACCTTCCCGGGGTCTCGAGCAGTACTTC. This translates into CASSSTLPSRGLEQYF.

This clonotype has more than one count but fewer than ten. CDR3 in amino acids: CASSLVGVGEQYF. CDR3 DNA sequence: TGTGCCAGCAGCTTAGTGGGAGTGGGTGAGCAGTACTTC. This chain links TRBV7-8 with TRBJ2-7; D possibly corresponds to TRBD2 (5 bases). Germline V gene data show CDR1 as SGHVS and CDR2 as FQNEAQ. The CDR3 consists of 13 residues. Trimming removed 1 base from V and 7 bases from J, with 11 bases in between.

This clonotype was observed a few times. The chain couples TRBV19 to TRBJ2-5; 8 bases align to TRBD1. The J segment lost 1 base and the V segment lost 7 bases, leaving 11 bases of the junction unmatched. Germline CDR1 is LNHDA and CDR2 is SQIVND (reference sequence). CDR3 length equals 16 residues. The CDR3 sequence: CASTSAYRGSQETQYF. The CDR3 DNA reads TGTGCCAGTACAAGCGCCTACAGGGGGTCCCAAGAGACCCAGTACTTC.

The genes are TRBV5-1 and TRBJ1-1, with D unclear. V was pared by 4 bases and J by 1 base, with 11 bases between. Per the germline V gene, CDR1 is SGHRS and CDR2 is YFSETQ. This CDR3 spans 14 amino acids. The CDR3 spells CASSATTANTEAFF. The DNA of the CDR3 is TGCGCCAGCAGCGCAACAACGGCGAACACTGAAGCTTTCTTT.

This chain joins TRBV12-3 or TRBV12-4 and TRBJ2-5, with 8 positions matching TRBD2. Unmatched junction bases numbered 8, after V lost 3 bases and J lost 5 bases. CDR3 length: 15 residues. CDR3 loop: CASSFGFGGGETQYF. For the CDR3, the DNA is TGTGCCAGCAGTTTTGGGTTCGGGGGGGGGGAGACCCAGTACTTC.

This clonotype was picked up a small number of times. The chain carries TRBV28 and TRBJ2-5; D is undetermined. The CDR3 is 16 amino acids. Trimming stripped 6 bases from V and 3 bases from J, with 20 bases between. Germline V gene sequence: CDR1 MDHEN, CDR2 SYDVKM. The CDR3 here is CASSSSGHPPEETQYF. CDR3 sequence (DNA): TGTGCCAGCAGCTCCTCGGGTCATCCACCCGAAGAGACCCAGTACTTC.

This clonotype was seen many times. This sequence joins TRBV28 and TRBJ2-4; no firm D call. Trimming removed 5 bases from V and 11 bases from J, with 16 bases in between. Germline CDR1 reads MDHEN; CDR2 reads SYDVKM. This CDR3 comprises 13 residues. The CDR3 region has the DNA TGTGCCAGCAGTAACCCAGGAGATGAGGTTCAGTACTTC. It is translated as CASSNPGDEVQYF.